These T cell receptor beta chains were read from a single sample in a study of T cell responses to AZD1222 COVID-19 vaccine. Data came from immunoSEQ multiplex PCR; TCRdb stores just in-frame clones and leaves some out. The sample has 100,000 to 120,000 clones, more than 90% seen once. The sample consisted of peripheral blood, taken 28 days after the second AZD1222 dose. The source is an adult who received the AZD1222 COVID-19 vaccine. CDR3s include the opening cysteine and the closing phenylalanine or tryptophan. The D gene is left open where the match is weak. Clone size appears in some rows only: once, few, many, or a class for an expanded clone.

V	size	length	J	D	CDR3	DNA
TRBV18	.	16	TRBJ1-3	.	CASSPSTASSGNTIYF	TGTGCCAGCTCACCAAGTACAGCCAGCTCTGGAAACACCATATATTTT
TRBV5-4	.	15	TRBJ1-2	TRBD1	CASSVRQGPSGGYTF	TGTGCCAGCAGCGTTAGACAGGGGCCCTCGGGTGGCTACACCTTC
TRBV9	.	11	TRBJ2-1	.	CASSRLGEQFF	TGTGCCAGCAGTAGACTGGGTGAGCAGTTCTTC
TRBV11-3	.	15	TRBJ2-3	TRBD2	CASKGGSGVTDTQYF	TGTGCCAGCAAGGGGGGTAGCGGGGTGACAGATACGCAGTATTTT
TRBV11-3	.	14	TRBJ2-7	.	CASSLGSVDSEQYF	TGTGCCAGCAGCTTAGGTTCGGTGGACAGCGAGCAGTACTTC
TRBV7-3	.	16	TRBJ2-1	TRBD2	CASSLDSGRVYNEQFF	TGTGCCAGCAGCTTAGATAGCGGGCGAGTCTACAATGAGCAGTTCTTC
TRBV5-1	.	13	TRBJ2-3	.	CASILENTDTQYF	TGCGCCAGCATCTTAGAGAACACAGATACGCAGTATTTT
TRBV10-3	.	12	TRBJ2-7	.	CAISDQLYEQYF	TGTGCCATCAGTGACCAGCTCTACGAGCAGTACTTC
TRBV18	.	13	TRBJ1-5	.	CASSLGRNQPQHF	TGTGCCAGCTCACTCGGGAGGAATCAGCCCCAGCATTTT
TRBV18	.	16	TRBJ1-3	.	CASSPLSGGSGNTIYF	TGTGCCAGCTCACCACTGTCGGGAGGCTCTGGAAACACCATATATTTT
TRBV5-6	.	16	TRBJ2-7	TRBD1	CASSPDRQGRFYEQYF	TGTGCCAGCAGCCCGGACAGGCAGGGGCGGTTCTACGAGCAGTACTTC
TRBV7-9	once	15	TRBJ1-4	TRBD1	CASSTGDRVNEKLFF	TGTGCCAGCAGCACGGGGGACAGGGTTAATGAAAAACTGTTTTTT
TRBV5-4	few	13	TRBJ2-1	.	CASPETGDNEQFF	TGTGCCAGCCCTGAGACAGGAGACAATGAGCAGTTCTTC
TRBV5-1	.	14	TRBJ2-5	TRBD1	CASSLTGGAETQYF	TGCGCCAGCAGCTTGACAGGGGGCGCAGAGACCCAGTACTTC
TRBV5-1	.	15	TRBJ2-1	.	CASSLEARSYNEQFF	TGCGCCAGCAGCTTGGAGGCCAGATCCTACAATGAGCAGTTCTTC
TRBV11-2	.	15	TRBJ2-6	.	CASSLGSSGANVLTF	TGTGCCAGCAGCTTAGGCAGCTCTGGGGCCAACGTCCTGACTTTC
TRBV4-2	.	14	TRBJ2-5	.	CASSQELAQETQYF	TGTGCCAGCAGCCAAGAATTGGCTCAAGAGACCCAGTACTTC